The 6 T cell receptor beta chains reported below all come from one sample, sequenced in a study of human T cells and chemical hapten exposure. It was unfractionated whole blood from which total RNA was extracted. TCRdb re-called the 5' RACE reads with MiXCR, one entry per CDR3 protein. The sample yields tens of thousands of distinct CDR3 sequences, roughly 8% seen once. These receptors came from a male donor in good health.

Only a few counts were recorded for this clonotype. The chain uses TRBV6-4 and TRBJ2-1; D may correspond to TRBD1 or TRBD2 (5 bases each). Germline-derived CDR1 and CDR2 are MRHNA and SNTAGT. The CDR3 totals 15 residues. The V and J ends lost 5 bases and 1 base respectively, with 12 bases between them. CDR3 sequence reads: CASSLDEGSYNEQFF. CDR3 nucleotide sequence: TGTGCCAGCAGTCTTGATGAGGGGTCCTACAATGAGCAGTTCTTC.

This clonotype was observed at least ten times. The chain joins TRBV6-1 to TRBJ2-7; 12 bases are shared with TRBD1. The CDR3 sequence is 16 residues long. Germline CDR1 is MNHNS and CDR2 is SASEGT. V lost 2 bases to trimming and J lost 9 bases; unmatched junction nucleotides: 11. The chain's CDR3 is CASSEITGTGGGVQYF. The CDR3 DNA follows: TGTGCCAGCAGTGAAATAACCGGGACAGGGGGCGGAGTGCAGTACTTC.

The chain carries TRBV12-3 or TRBV12-4 and TRBJ2-1; 7 nucleotides agree with TRBD2. This CDR3 contains 12 residues. J gave up 12 bases and V 5 bases, and 7 bases lay outside the gene matches. The CDR3: CASSPGPGGQFF. CDR3 in DNA: TGTGCCAGCAGTCCCGGGCCGGGGGGGCAGTTCTTC.

The chain recombines TRBV7-2 with TRBJ2-1, with D tentatively TRBD2 (7 bases). Per the germline V gene, CDR1 is SGHTA and CDR2 is FQGNSA. Trimming took 4 bases from V and 3 from J, leaving 13 bases between them. The CDR3 has 15 residues. The DNA of the CDR3 is TGTGCCAGCAGCTCCCTAAGGGGGGGCTACAATGAGCAGTTCTTC. The encoded protein is CASSSLRGGYNEQFF.

This clonotype was observed a handful of times. The chain employs TRBV2 and TRBJ1-1; the D gene is possibly TRBD1 (6 bases). The length of the CDR3 is 12 residues. The germline CDR1 and CDR2 sequences are SNHLY and FYNNEI. V dropped 6 bases and J dropped 4 bases, with 9 bases sitting between them. CDR3 amino acids: CASRGQTTEAFF. CDR3 nucleotides: TGTGCCAGCAGAGGACAGACCACTGAAGCTTTCTTT.

This chain joins TRBV3-1 and TRBJ2-1; D may be TRBD2 (7 bases). This CDR3 contains 16 residues. The germline CDR1 and CDR2 sequences are LGHDT and YNNKEL (reference sequence). Trimming took off 1 base at V and 5 bases at J, with 15 bases between the two ends. CDR3 sequence reads: CASSQGGGSGHNEQFF. The CDR3 region has the DNA TGTGCCAGCAGCCAAGGGGGGGGCTCGGGCCACAATGAGCAGTTCTTC.